The TCR beta chain described here comes from a study of T cells in localized non-small cell lung cancer. Germline values: CDR1 LNHDA, CDR2 SQIVND (reference sequence). V was cut by 3 bases and J by 6 bases, with 14 bases left in between. CDR3 length: 14 amino acids. TCRdb's copy holds only in-frame clones and misses some; the assay was immunoSEQ multiplex PCR. In the table there are approximately 11,000 clones, roughly half of which are singletons. The TCR was taken from a woman aged 40-69 years with stage II squamous cell lung carcinoma. This material consisted of lymph node tissue, taken before any cancer treatment. The V call is TRBV19, the J call TRBJ1-1; no definite D call. The CDR3 bases are TGTGCCAGTAGTATGGTGGGCAGTCCCCCTGAAGCTTTCTTT. Its translation is CASSMVGSPPEAFF.